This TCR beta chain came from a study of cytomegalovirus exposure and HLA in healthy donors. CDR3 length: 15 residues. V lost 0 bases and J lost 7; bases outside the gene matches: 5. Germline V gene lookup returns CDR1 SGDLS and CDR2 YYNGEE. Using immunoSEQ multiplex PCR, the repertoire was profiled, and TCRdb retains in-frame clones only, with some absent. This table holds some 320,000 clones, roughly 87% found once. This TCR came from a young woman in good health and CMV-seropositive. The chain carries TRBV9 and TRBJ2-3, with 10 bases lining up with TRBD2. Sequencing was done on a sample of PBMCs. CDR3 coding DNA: TGTGCCAGCAGCGTAGGGGATAGCGGGAGGAATACGCAGTATTTT. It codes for CASSVGDSGRNTQYF.